The T cell receptor (beta chain) under discussion was sequenced for a study of PD-1 blockade in classical Hodgkin lymphoma (dated by TCRdb to 2019 to 2021). At the level of the whole study: Nivolumab dosing was 3 mg/kg intravenously every 2 weeks, continuing until either disease progression or unacceptable toxicity. A peripheral blood immune signature of response to PD-1 blockade in classical Hodgkin lymphoma was defined using TCR beta sequencing and CyTOF.

As regards this clone: Its target antigen remains unknown. The record has no base qualities; no much larger clone is one base away.

What the work shows at the level of the full study, not this receptor alone: Lower diversity was observed in patients in whom nivolumab was started less than 1 year after ASCT, and these patients were excluded from later analyses so that confounding by immune reconstitution would be avoided. Only a single clinical trial cohort was studied, and what caused the repertoire differences, possibly disease activity or prior therapy, remained undefined. Baseline diversity similar to that of newly diagnosed patients was observed in trial patients achieving complete response, whereas significantly lower diversity was observed in partial responders and progressors. Newly diagnosed patients were reported to have lower baseline TCR diversity than healthy donors, and relapsed/refractory patients were reported to have lower baseline TCR diversity still. By C4D1, a significant rise was seen in CD4+ TCR diversity but not in CD8+ TCR diversity (p=0.0027 vs p=0.16), and the rise was most apparent among complete responders (p=0.02).

The Qiagen DNeasy kit was used to extract genomic DNA both from unsorted PBMCs and from the negatively selected CD4+ and CD8+ fractions. TCR beta CDR3 regions were amplified by immunoSEQ multiplex PCR using primers annealing to V and J segments. Amplification bias was minimized using a synthetic immune receptor repertoire, and residual bias was removed computationally after sequencing. Under the source paper's analysis protocol: Repertoire diversity was quantified as the Shannon entropy index using custom Python scripts. Unsorted, CD4+ and CD8+ repertoires were examined separately, except in combined analyses, for which CD4+ and CD8+ sequences were merged in silico. A clone was considered expanded if an increase in frequency of at least 2-fold after treatment relative to C1D1 was found, and a pseudocount of 0.5 was applied to clones undetected at baseline. Singleton clones were defined as clones with 0 or 1 copy at C1D1, and non-singleton clones were defined as clones with 2 or more copies. By matching protein sequences in sorted samples from the same patient, clones expanded in unsorted samples were annotated as CD4+, CD8+ or unknown. Wilcoxon tests on paired samples were used to test changes in diversity from C1D1 to C4D1. In TCRdb, the immuneACCESS table is reduced to in-frame sequences with V and J assigned. These tables do not hold every clone; where another copy was compared, an unresolved V gene accounts for under half, and the others remain unexplained. V and J calls plus clone size are reproduced from that table; the DNA served to infer D and trimming. In all, the sample holds around 50,000 clones, and roughly 90% of those were seen once. The ten largest clonotypes hold roughly a tenth of the sample.

The time point label here, explained by the study, means: cycle 2 day 1 (C2D1) of nivolumab. Every trial patient had relapsed following autologous stem cell transplantation, and prior brentuximab vedotin exposure was what differed among cohorts A, B and C. The trial cohort comprised about 60 patients with relapsed/refractory classical Hodgkin lymphoma whose best overall responses were complete response, partial response or progressive disease. Trial patients were treated with single-agent nivolumab in the multi-cohort phase II CheckMate 205 trial. An independent review committee assessed best overall response using the 2007 International Working Group response criteria. Trial PBMCs were collected just before the start of nivolumab (C1D1) and during therapy at cycle 2 day 1 and cycle 4 day 1. After peripheral blood was drawn into 8 mL Vacutainer Cell Preparation Tubes, PBMCs were isolated by centrifugation and then cryopreserved.

CDR1 is given as SGHDT and CDR2 as YYEEEE, both from the germline V gene. V and J lose 2 bases and 1 base, and a span of 12 bases separates them. The CDR3, from cysteine to phenylalanine, totals 15 residues. Just the 45-base CDR3 DNA is kept, in frame starting at base 1. The specimen comprised peripheral blood mononuclear cells (PBMCs), sampled before the second cycle of nivolumab. This sequence originates from a human donor with classical Hodgkin lymphoma. The chain is assembled from TRBV5-6 and TRBJ1-2, with the D gene not confidently named. The encoded CDR3 is CASSLRKDNNYGYTF. The DNA is as follows: TGTGCCAGCAGCTTACGGAAAGACAATAACTATGGCTACACCTTC.